These T cell receptor beta chains were read from a single sample in a study of control samples from healthy donors and cancer patients. Using immunoSEQ multiplex PCR, the repertoire was profiled, and TCRdb retains in-frame clones only, with some absent. The profile shows 50,000 to 70,000 clones, roughly 95% of them singletons. The sample was blood. These receptor sequences come from a woman aged 18-29 years in good health. CDR3s include the opening cysteine and the closing phenylalanine or tryptophan. Fields, in order: D gene, clone size, J gene, V gene, CDR3 protein, CDR3 DNA. The D gene is left open where the match is weak. Only some rows state a clone size, as once, few, many or a class for expanded clones.

D gene: -; clone size: -; J gene: TRBJ1-2; V gene: TRBV7-9; CDR3 protein: CASSLVRGYSYGYTF; CDR3 DNA: TGTGCCAGCAGCTTAGTGCGGGGTTACTCCTATGGCTACACCTTC
D gene: TRBD1; clone size: once; J gene: TRBJ1-1; V gene: TRBV7-3; CDR3 protein: CASSARTGTEAFF; CDR3 DNA: TGTGCCAGCAGCGCTCGGACAGGGACTGAAGCTTTCTTT
D gene: TRBD2; clone size: -; J gene: TRBJ2-7; V gene: TRBV5-1; CDR3 protein: CASSSGGVQPTYEQYF; CDR3 DNA: TGCGCCAGCAGCTCGGGGGGGGTACAGCCAACCTACGAGCAGTACTTC
D gene: -; clone size: once; J gene: TRBJ1-5; V gene: TRBV6-1; CDR3 protein: CASSAPSYSNQPQHF; CDR3 DNA: TGTGCCAGCAGTGCCCCTTCGTATAGCAATCAGCCCCAGCATTTT
D gene: -; clone size: -; J gene: TRBJ2-7; V gene: TRBV28; CDR3 protein: CASSLGGYEQYF; CDR3 DNA: TGTGCCAGCAGTTTAGGCGGATACGAGCAGTACTTC
D gene: -; clone size: -; J gene: TRBJ1-3; V gene: TRBV28; CDR3 protein: CATQTLGYSGNTIYF; CDR3 DNA: TGTGCCACCCAAACCCTGGGGTATTCTGGAAACACCATATATTTT
D gene: TRBD2; clone size: -; J gene: TRBJ2-3; V gene: TRBV7-9; CDR3 protein: CATLAGGSTDTQYF; CDR3 DNA: TGTGCCACCCTAGCGGGGGGTAGTACAGATACGCAGTATTTT
D gene: -; clone size: -; J gene: TRBJ1-2; V gene: TRBV5-4; CDR3 protein: CASRLDSLYGYTF; CDR3 DNA: TGTGCCAGCAGACTGGACAGCCTCTATGGCTACACCTTC
D gene: TRBD2; clone size: -; J gene: TRBJ2-3; V gene: TRBV28; CDR3 protein: CASSTSGGRADTQYF; CDR3 DNA: TGTGCCAGCAGTACTAGCGGGGGCCGGGCAGATACGCAGTATTTT
D gene: -; clone size: -; J gene: TRBJ1-1; V gene: TRBV9; CDR3 protein: CASTRGRANTEAFF; CDR3 DNA: TGTGCCAGTACCCGTGGGAGGGCGAACACTGAAGCTTTCTTT
D gene: -; clone size: -; J gene: TRBJ2-5; V gene: TRBV23-1; CDR3 protein: CAIQERETQYF; CDR3 DNA: TGCGCCATTCAGGAACGAGAGACCCAGTACTTC
D gene: -; clone size: -; J gene: TRBJ2-7; V gene: TRBV6-2/TRBV6-3; CDR3 protein: CASSYSQGPYYEQYF; CDR3 DNA: TGTGCCAGCAGTTACTCCCAGGGACCCTACTACGAGCAGTACTTC
D gene: -; clone size: -; J gene: TRBJ1-2; V gene: TRBV6-2/TRBV6-3; CDR3 protein: CASSTSRSPYGYTF; CDR3 DNA: TGTGCCAGCAGTACGAGCAGGTCCCCTTATGGCTACACCTTC
D gene: TRBD1; clone size: -; J gene: TRBJ1-2; V gene: TRBV28; CDR3 protein: CASTRPGQGGNGYTF; CDR3 DNA: TGTGCCAGCACCAGGCCTGGACAGGGAGGGAATGGCTACACCTTC
D gene: -; clone size: -; J gene: TRBJ1-5; V gene: TRBV4-3; CDR3 protein: CASSQGVGVNQPQHF; CDR3 DNA: TGCGCCAGCAGCCAAGGGGTTGGGGTCAATCAGCCCCAGCATTTT
D gene: -; clone size: -; J gene: TRBJ1-4; V gene: TRBV4-3; CDR3 protein: CASSPSTTAGEKLFF; CDR3 DNA: TGCGCCAGCAGCCCCTCCACGACAGCTGGTGAAAAACTGTTTTTT
D gene: -; clone size: -; J gene: TRBJ1-2; V gene: TRBV7-9; CDR3 protein: CASSSQGRDYGYTF; CDR3 DNA: TGTGCCAGCAGCTCCCAGGGGAGGGATTATGGCTACACCTTC
D gene: -; clone size: -; J gene: TRBJ2-2; V gene: TRBV29-1; CDR3 protein: CSVAPANTGELFF; CDR3 DNA: TGCAGCGTTGCCCCGGCGAACACCGGGGAGCTGTTTTTT
D gene: -; clone size: -; J gene: TRBJ1-1; V gene: TRBV3-1/TRBV3-2; CDR3 protein: CASSLPHMNTEAFF; CDR3 DNA: TGTGCCAGCAGCCTCCCTCACATGAACACTGAAGCTTTCTTT
D gene: TRBD2; clone size: -; J gene: TRBJ2-5; V gene: TRBV30; CDR3 protein: CAWSVPRLAATQYF; CDR3 DNA: TGTGCCTGGAGTGTACCCCGACTAGCGGCCACCCAGTACTTC
D gene: TRBD1; clone size: once; J gene: TRBJ1-1; V gene: TRBV4-3; CDR3 protein: CASSQPGQGSTEAFF; CDR3 DNA: TGCGCCAGCAGCCAACCGGGACAGGGGTCCACTGAAGCTTTCTTT
D gene: -; clone size: -; J gene: TRBJ1-1; V gene: TRBV6-5; CDR3 protein: CASRRDSNTEAFF; CDR3 DNA: TGTGCCAGCAGACGAGACAGCAACACTGAAGCTTTCTTT
D gene: -; clone size: -; J gene: TRBJ2-1; V gene: TRBV25-1; CDR3 protein: CASSQSGDNEQFF; CDR3 DNA: TGTGCCAGCAGTCAATCTGGGGACAATGAGCAGTTCTTC
D gene: -; clone size: -; J gene: TRBJ1-1; V gene: TRBV6-2/TRBV6-3; CDR3 protein: CASSYSKGGKAFF; CDR3 DNA: TGTGCCAGCAGTTACTCGAAGGGGGGGAAAGCTTTCTTT
D gene: -; clone size: -; J gene: TRBJ1-1; V gene: TRBV27; CDR3 protein: CASSPGFGGTEAFF; CDR3 DNA: TGTGCCAGCAGTCCTGGATTCGGGGGCACTGAAGCTTTCTTT
D gene: TRBD2; clone size: -; J gene: TRBJ2-5; V gene: TRBV5-8; CDR3 protein: CASSEGLAVKETQYF; CDR3 DNA: TGTGCCAGCAGCGAGGGACTAGCGGTAAAAGAGACCCAGTACTTC
D gene: TRBD1; clone size: -; J gene: TRBJ1-1; V gene: TRBV11-2; CDR3 protein: CASTPGQSLNEAFF; CDR3 DNA: TGTGCCAGCACCCCGGGACAGTCCCTCAATGAAGCTTTCTTT
D gene: -; clone size: -; J gene: TRBJ1-2; V gene: TRBV5-6; CDR3 protein: CASSAIDYGYTF; CDR3 DNA: TGTGCCAGCAGCGCGATTGACTATGGCTACACCTTC
D gene: -; clone size: -; J gene: TRBJ1-2; V gene: TRBV7-9; CDR3 protein: CASSPDRSLGGYTF; CDR3 DNA: TGTGCCAGCAGCCCGGACAGATCCCTCGGGGGCTACACCTTC
D gene: -; clone size: -; J gene: TRBJ1-1; V gene: TRBV5-1; CDR3 protein: CASSQNVGNPNTEAFF; CDR3 DNA: TGCGCCAGCAGCCAAAATGTGGGAAACCCTAACACTGAAGCTTTCTTT
D gene: TRBD2; clone size: -; J gene: TRBJ2-3; V gene: TRBV6-5; CDR3 protein: CASSYSLAGVADTQYF; CDR3 DNA: TGTGCCAGCAGTTACTCCTTAGCGGGGGTGGCAGATACGCAGTATTTT
D gene: -; clone size: -; J gene: TRBJ1-3; V gene: TRBV19; CDR3 protein: CASSPWTVHTIYF; CDR3 DNA: TGTGCCAGTAGTCCGTGGACCGTGCACACCATATATTTT
D gene: -; clone size: -; J gene: TRBJ1-5; V gene: TRBV19; CDR3 protein: CASSITAGKGQPQHF; CDR3 DNA: TGTGCCAGTAGTATTACGGCAGGTAAAGGTCAGCCCCAGCATTTT
D gene: -; clone size: -; J gene: TRBJ1-1; V gene: TRBV30; CDR3 protein: CAWVPQRDARRGTEAFF; CDR3 DNA: TGTGCCTGGGTTCCTCAACGGGACGCCCGAAGAGGCACTGAAGCTTTCTTT
D gene: -; clone size: -; J gene: TRBJ1-1; V gene: TRBV7-8; CDR3 protein: CASSSGLGWVFF; CDR3 DNA: TGTGCCAGCAGCTCGGGACTGGGCTGGGTTTTCTTT
D gene: -; clone size: -; J gene: TRBJ1-1; V gene: TRBV30; CDR3 protein: CASEQGEAFF; CDR3 DNA: TGTGCCAGCGAGCAAGGAGAAGCTTTCTTT
D gene: TRBD1; clone size: once; J gene: TRBJ2-1; V gene: TRBV19; CDR3 protein: CASSIIIAGQGNEQFF; CDR3 DNA: TGTGCCAGTAGTATCATAATAGCGGGACAGGGGAATGAGCAGTTCTTC
D gene: -; clone size: -; J gene: TRBJ2-7; V gene: TRBV5-1; CDR3 protein: CASRKRTDNYYEQYF; CDR3 DNA: TGCGCCAGCCGGAAAAGAACCGATAATTACTACGAGCAGTACTTC
D gene: TRBD1; clone size: once; J gene: TRBJ1-2; V gene: TRBV10-3; CDR3 protein: CAIRRDSQSDRYTF; CDR3 DNA: TGTGCCATCAGGAGGGACAGCCAGAGTGATCGCTACACCTTC
D gene: TRBD2; clone size: -; J gene: TRBJ2-2; V gene: TRBV7-2; CDR3 protein: CASSLGLAGGNTGELFF; CDR3 DNA: TGTGCCAGCAGCTTAGGACTCGCGGGGGGGAACACCGGGGAGCTGTTTTTT
D gene: TRBD2; clone size: -; J gene: TRBJ2-3; V gene: TRBV11-2; CDR3 protein: CASSPPSGGGTDTQYF; CDR3 DNA: TGTGCCAGCAGCCCCCCTAGCGGGGGAGGCACAGATACGCAGTATTTT